These 4 T cell receptor beta chains originate from one sample sequenced in a study of molecular identifiers for immune sequencing clone quantification. TCRdb recomputed calls from the PCR reads with MiXCR, one row per CDR3 protein. In the table there are 65,000 to 70,000 distinct CDR3 sequences, about a sixth of which are singletons. The sequencing sample was made of naive CD8+ T cells from blood, with Jurkat cell RNA spiked in. The subset here: FACS-sorted CD8+CD4-CCR7+CD45RA+ naive T cells. The receptors shown here come from a human donor in good health. Some libraries in this study had Jurkat cell RNA spiked in.

This clonotype appeared many times. The DNA of the CDR3 is TGTGCCAGCAGCTTGTTTACGGGAGTCATGGATGAGCAGTTCTTC. This sequence encodes CASSLFTGVMDEQFF. The rearrangement joins TRBV7-9 to TRBJ2-1; weak D call: TRBD2 (6 bases). V shed 3 bases and J shed 8 bases, with 17 bases lying between them. There are 15 residues in the CDR3. Germline CDR1 and CDR2: SEHNR and FQNEAQ (reference sequence).

This clonotype was found many times. The rearrangement links TRBV27 to TRBJ2-5; D is ambiguous. This CDR3 has 14 residues. Trimming stripped 3 bases from V and 5 bases from J, with 13 bases between. CDR1 MNHEY and CDR2 SMNVEV come from the germline V gene (reference sequence). The CDR3 loop is CASSLVWAAETQYF. DNA of the CDR3: TGTGCCAGCAGTTTGGTGTGGGCCGCCGAGACCCAGTACTTC.

This chain joins TRBV6-2 or TRBV6-3 and TRBJ2-7, with 10 bases identical to TRBD2. Germline CDR1 and CDR2: MNHEY and SVGEGT. V gave up 0 bases and J gave up 1 base; unmatched junction bases: 3. There are 16 residues in the CDR3. DNA for the CDR3: TGTGCCAGCAGTTACTCCCGGACTAGCGGTTCCTACGAGCAGTACTTC. As protein: CASSYSRTSGSYEQYF.

This clonotype came up a few times. V is TRBV4-3 and J is TRBJ1-1, with 12 bases lining up with TRBD1. The V gene end was trimmed by 4 bases and the J gene end by 5 bases; junction bases not matched to a gene: 8. This CDR3 comprises 16 residues. Germline V gene sequence: CDR1 LGHNA, CDR2 YSLEER. In nucleotides, the CDR3 is TGCGCCAGCAGCCCGGGACAGGGGGCACTTGGGACTGAAGCTTTCTTT. Its translation is CASSPGQGALGTEAFF.